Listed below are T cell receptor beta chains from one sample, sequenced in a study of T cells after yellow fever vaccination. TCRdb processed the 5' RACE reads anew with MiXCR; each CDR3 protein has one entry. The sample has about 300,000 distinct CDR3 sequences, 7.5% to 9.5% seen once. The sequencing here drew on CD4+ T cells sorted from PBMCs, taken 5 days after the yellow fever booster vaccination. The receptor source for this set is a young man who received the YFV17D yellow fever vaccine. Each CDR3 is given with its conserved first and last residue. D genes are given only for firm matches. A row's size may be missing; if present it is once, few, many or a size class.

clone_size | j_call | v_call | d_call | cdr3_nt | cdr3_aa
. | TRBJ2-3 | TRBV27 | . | TGTGCCAGCAGTTTAGGGGGGCCCCCTAGCACAGATACGCAGTATTTT | CASSLGGPPSTDTQYF
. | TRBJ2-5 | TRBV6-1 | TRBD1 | TGTGCCAGTATTCCGGGACAGGCAGAAGAGACCCAGTACTTC | CASIPGQAEETQYF
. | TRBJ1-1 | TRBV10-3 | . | TGTGCCATCAGTAGGGACACGAACACTGAAGCTTTCTTT | CAISRDTNTEAFF
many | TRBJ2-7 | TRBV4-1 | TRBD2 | TGCGCCAGCAGCCAAGGACTAGCGGGGACCTACGAGCAGTACTTC | CASSQGLAGTYEQYF
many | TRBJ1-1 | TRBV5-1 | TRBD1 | TGCGCCAGCAGCTTGGCCGCCAGAGGACAGGGATCACACACTGAAGCTTTCTTT | CASSLAARGQGSHTEAFF
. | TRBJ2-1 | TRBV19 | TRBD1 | TGTGCCAGTCGGGTACAGGGGTCGTACAATGAGCAGTTCTTC | CASRVQGSYNEQFF
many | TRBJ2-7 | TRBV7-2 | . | TGTGCCAGCAGCTTAAATAGGGCCGAGCAGTACTTC | CASSLNRAEQYF
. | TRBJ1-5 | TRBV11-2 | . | TGTGCCAGCAGCTTACTGCCCGGAGGGCCCCAGCATTTT | CASSLLPGGPQHF
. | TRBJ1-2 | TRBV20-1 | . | TGCAGTGCTAGGTGGGAGGGGTATGGCTACACCTTC | CSARWEGYGYTF
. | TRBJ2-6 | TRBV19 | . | TGTGCCAGTAGTATAATAGGTGAGGGGGCCAACGTCCTGACTTTC | CASSIIGEGANVLTF
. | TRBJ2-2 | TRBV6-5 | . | TGTGCCACTCTAGTTCCAGGCGGCACCGGGGAGCTGTTTTTT | CATLVPGGTGELFF
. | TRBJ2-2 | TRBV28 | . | TGTGCCAGCAGCGACCGCTGGGAGCTGTTTTTT | CASSDRWELFF
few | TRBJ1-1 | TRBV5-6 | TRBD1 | TGTGCCAGCAGCCTCCCGGACAGGGGAACTGAAGCTTTCTTT | CASSLPDRGTEAFF
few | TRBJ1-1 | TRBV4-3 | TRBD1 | TGCGCCAGCAGCCCATGGACAGGGGGCTTAGAGGGAACTGAAGCTTTCTTT | CASSPWTGGLEGTEAFF
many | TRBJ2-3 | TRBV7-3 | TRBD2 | TGTGCCAGCAGCACACCGGGACTAGCGGGGGGCACAGATACGCAGTATTTT | CASSTPGLAGGTDTQYF
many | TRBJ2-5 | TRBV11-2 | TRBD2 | TGTGCCAGCAGCTTGACTAGCGGAAAAGAGACCCAGTACTTC | CASSLTSGKETQYF
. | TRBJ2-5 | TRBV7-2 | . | TGTGCCAGCAGTAGCCAAAAAGAGACCCAGTACTTC | CASSSQKETQYF
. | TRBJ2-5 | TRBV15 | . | TGTGCCACCAGCAAGGGGGGCGCGTGGGGGACTACGCGGGAGACCCAGTACTTC | CATSKGGAWGTTRETQYF
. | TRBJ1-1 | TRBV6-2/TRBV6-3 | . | TGTGCCAGCAGTGCCTACAGGGAGCTCGAAGCTTTCTTT | CASSAYRELEAFF
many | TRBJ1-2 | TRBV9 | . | TGTGCCAGCAGCGCGGACAGCTATGGCTACACCTTC | CASSADSYGYTF
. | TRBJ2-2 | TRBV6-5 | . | TGTGCCAGCAGTTACGTTGGGGGCGCGATTACCGGGGAGCTGTTTTTT | CASSYVGGAITGELFF
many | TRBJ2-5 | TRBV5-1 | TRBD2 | TGCGCCAGCAGCTCGGGACTAGCGATTCAAGAGACCCAGTACTTC | CASSSGLAIQETQYF
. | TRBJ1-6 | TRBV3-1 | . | TGTGCCAGCAGCCTCCAGCTAGGGACCCTCCACTTT | CASSLQLGTLHF
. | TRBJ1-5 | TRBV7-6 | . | TGTGCCAGCAGCTTAGCGTCGGGGTTCAATCAGCCCCAGCATTTT | CASSLASGFNQPQHF
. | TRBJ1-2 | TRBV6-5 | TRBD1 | TGTGCCAGCAGGTTAGGACAGGGCGTCTATGGCTACACCTTC | CASRLGQGVYGYTF
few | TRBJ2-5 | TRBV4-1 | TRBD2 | TGCGCCAGCAGCCAAGTGCTAGCGGGTGCGGAGACCCAGTACTTC | CASSQVLAGAETQYF
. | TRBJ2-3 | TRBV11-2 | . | TGTGCCAGTAGCTTTAAGGGCTCAGATACGCAGTATTTT | CASSFKGSDTQYF
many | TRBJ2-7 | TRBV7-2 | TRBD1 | TGTGCCAGCAGCTTGACAGGGGCCCGGGAGCAGTACTTC | CASSLTGAREQYF
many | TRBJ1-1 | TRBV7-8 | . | TGTGCCAGCAGCTTAGTGGGCGGGGGTACTGAAGCTTTCTTT | CASSLVGGGTEAFF
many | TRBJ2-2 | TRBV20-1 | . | TGCAGTGCGTTTAAAGCGGCCGGGGAGCTGTTTTTT | CSAFKAAGELFF
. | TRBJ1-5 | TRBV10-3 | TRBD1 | TGTGCCATCACCAAGGGACAGTATTTATCTCAGCCCCAGCATTTT | CAITKGQYLSQPQHF
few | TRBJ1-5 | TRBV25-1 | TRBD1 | TGTGCCAGCAGTGACTCAGGGGGACGAAATCAGCCCCAGCATTTT | CASSDSGGRNQPQHF
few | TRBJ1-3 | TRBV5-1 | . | TGCGCCAGCAGCATGGGACCTCTATTCTCTGGAAACACCATATATTTT | CASSMGPLFSGNTIYF
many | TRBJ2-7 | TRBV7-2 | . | TGTGCCAGCAGCTTGAGGGGGTCCCACGAGCAGTACTTC | CASSLRGSHEQYF
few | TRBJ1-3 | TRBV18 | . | TGTGCCAGCTCACCGGAACAGGCCCACTCTGGAAACACCATATATTTT | CASSPEQAHSGNTIYF